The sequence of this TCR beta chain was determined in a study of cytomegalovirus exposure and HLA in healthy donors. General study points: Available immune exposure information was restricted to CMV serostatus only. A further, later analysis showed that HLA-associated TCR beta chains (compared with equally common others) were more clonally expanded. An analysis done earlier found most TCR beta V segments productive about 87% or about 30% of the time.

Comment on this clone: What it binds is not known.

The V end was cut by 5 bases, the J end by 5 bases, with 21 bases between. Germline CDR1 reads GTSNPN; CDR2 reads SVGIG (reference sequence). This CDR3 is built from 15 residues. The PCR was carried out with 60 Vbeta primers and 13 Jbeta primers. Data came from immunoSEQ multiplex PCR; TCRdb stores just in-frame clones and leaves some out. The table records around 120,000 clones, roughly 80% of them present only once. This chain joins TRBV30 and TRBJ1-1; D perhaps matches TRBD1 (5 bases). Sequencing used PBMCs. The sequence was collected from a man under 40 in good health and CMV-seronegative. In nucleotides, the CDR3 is TGTGCCTGGTTTACCGGGACTGTCCTGGGGACTGAAGCTTTCTTT. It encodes CAWFTGTVLGTEAFF.